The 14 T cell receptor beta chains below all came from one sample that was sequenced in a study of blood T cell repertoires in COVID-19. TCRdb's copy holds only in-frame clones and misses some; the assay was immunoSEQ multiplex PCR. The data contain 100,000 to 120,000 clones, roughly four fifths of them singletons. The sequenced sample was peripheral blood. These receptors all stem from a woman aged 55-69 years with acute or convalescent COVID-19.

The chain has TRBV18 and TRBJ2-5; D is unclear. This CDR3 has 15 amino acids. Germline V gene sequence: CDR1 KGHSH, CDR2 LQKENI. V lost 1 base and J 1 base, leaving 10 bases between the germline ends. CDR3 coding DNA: TGTGCCAGCTCACCACTCGCTTCAGGCCAAGAGACCCAGTACTTC. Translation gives CASSPLASGQETQYF.

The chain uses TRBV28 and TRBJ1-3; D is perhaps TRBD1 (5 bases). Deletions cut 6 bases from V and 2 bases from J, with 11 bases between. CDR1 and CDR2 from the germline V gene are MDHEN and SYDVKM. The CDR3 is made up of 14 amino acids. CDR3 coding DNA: TGTGCCAGCAGCCTTGGGGGGACTGGAAACACCATATATTTT. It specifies CASSLGGTGNTIYF.

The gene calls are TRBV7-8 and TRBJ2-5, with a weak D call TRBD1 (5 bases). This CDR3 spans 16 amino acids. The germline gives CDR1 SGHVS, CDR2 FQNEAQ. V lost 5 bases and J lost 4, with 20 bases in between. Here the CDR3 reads CASSRRPQGSAETQYF. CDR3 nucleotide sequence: TGTGCCAGCAGCCGGAGACCCCAGGGCTCAGCAGAGACCCAGTACTTC.

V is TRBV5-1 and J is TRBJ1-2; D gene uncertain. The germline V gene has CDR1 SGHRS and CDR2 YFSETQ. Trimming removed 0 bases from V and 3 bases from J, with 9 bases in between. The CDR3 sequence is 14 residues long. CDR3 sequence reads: CASSLGERDYGYTF. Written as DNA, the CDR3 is TGCGCCAGCAGCTTGGGTGAACGCGACTATGGCTACACCTTC. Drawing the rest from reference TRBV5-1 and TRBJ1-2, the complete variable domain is KAGVTQTPRYLIKTRGQQVTLSCSPISGHRSVSWYQQTPGQGLQFLFEYFSETQRNKGNFPGRFSGRQFSNSRSEMNVSTLELGDSALYLCASSLGERDYGYTFGSGTRLTVV.

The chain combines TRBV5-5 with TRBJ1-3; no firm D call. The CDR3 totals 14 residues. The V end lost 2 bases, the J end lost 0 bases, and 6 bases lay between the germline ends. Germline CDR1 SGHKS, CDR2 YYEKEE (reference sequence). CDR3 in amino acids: CASSFTDSGNTIYF. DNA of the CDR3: TGTGCCAGCAGCTTTACAGACTCTGGAAACACCATATATTTT.

The DNA of the CDR3 is TGTGCCAGCAGCCTTGACAGCTCCTATAATTCACCCCTCCACTTT. Protein product: CASSLDSSYNSPLHF. The chain employs TRBV3-1 (or the pseudogene TRBV3-2) and TRBJ1-6; a possible D gene is TRBD1 (5 bases). The CDR3 contains 15 residues. Trimming took off 4 bases at V and 0 bases at J, with 7 bases between the two ends. Germline V gene lookup returns CDR1 LGHDT and CDR2 YNNKEL (reference sequence).

CDR3: CASSATEGGLGANTGELFF. The CDR3 DNA follows: TGTGCCAGCAGCGCCACAGAGGGAGGACTGGGGGCGAACACCGGGGAGCTGTTTTTT. The rearrangement links TRBV9 to TRBJ2-2; tentatively, D is TRBD2 (6 bases). This CDR3 is built from 19 residues. Germline lookup yields CDR1 SGDLS and CDR2 YYNGEE. The V gene lost 3 bases and the J gene lost 0 bases, with 21 bases spanning the gap. The full variable domain, with the rest looked up from reference TRBV9 and TRBJ2-2, is DSGVTQTPKHLITATGQRVTLRCSPRSGDLSVYWYQQSLDQGLQFLIQYYNGEERAKGNILERFSAQQFPDLHSELNLSSLELGDSALYFCASSATEGGLGANTGELFFGEGSRLTVL.

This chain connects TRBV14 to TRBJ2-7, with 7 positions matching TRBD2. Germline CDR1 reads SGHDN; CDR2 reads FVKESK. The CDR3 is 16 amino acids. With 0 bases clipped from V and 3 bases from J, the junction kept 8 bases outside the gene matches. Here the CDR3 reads CASSQDMWRGIYEQYF. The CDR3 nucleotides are TGTGCCAGCAGCCAAGATATGTGGCGGGGGATCTACGAGCAGTACTTC.

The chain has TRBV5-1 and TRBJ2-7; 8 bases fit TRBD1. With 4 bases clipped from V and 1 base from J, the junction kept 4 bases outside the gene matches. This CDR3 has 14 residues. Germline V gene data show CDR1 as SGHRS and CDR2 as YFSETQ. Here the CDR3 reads CASSAGTGSYEQYF. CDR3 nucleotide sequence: TGCGCCAGCAGCGCCGGGACAGGATCCTACGAGCAGTACTTC.

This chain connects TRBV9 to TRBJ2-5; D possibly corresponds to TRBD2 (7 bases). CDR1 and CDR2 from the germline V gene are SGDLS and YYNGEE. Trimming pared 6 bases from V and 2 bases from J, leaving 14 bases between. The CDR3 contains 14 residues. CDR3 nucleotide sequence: TGTGCCAGCAACGGGGGGCAACGGCAAGAGACCCAGTACTTC. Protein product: CASNGGQRQETQYF. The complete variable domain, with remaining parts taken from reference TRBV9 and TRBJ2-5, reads DSGVTQTPKHLITATGQRVTLRCSPRSGDLSVYWYQQSLDQGLQFLIQYYNGEERAKGNILERFSAQQFPDLHSELNLSSLELGDSALYFCASNGGQRQETQYFGPGTRLLVL.

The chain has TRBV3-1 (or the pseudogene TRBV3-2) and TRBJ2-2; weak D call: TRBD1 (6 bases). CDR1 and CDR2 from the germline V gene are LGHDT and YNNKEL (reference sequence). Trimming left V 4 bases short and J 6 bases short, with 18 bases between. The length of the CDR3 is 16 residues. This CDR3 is CASSLQPGASSGELFF. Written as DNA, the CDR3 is TGTGCCAGCAGCCTTCAGCCAGGGGCGTCGTCCGGGGAGCTGTTTTTT.

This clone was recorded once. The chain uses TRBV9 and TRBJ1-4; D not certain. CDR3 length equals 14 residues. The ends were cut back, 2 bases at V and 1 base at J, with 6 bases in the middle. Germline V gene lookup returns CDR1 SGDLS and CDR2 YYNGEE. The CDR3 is CASSVGQTNEKLFF. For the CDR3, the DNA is TGTGCCAGCAGCGTTGGGCAAACTAATGAAAAACTGTTTTTT.

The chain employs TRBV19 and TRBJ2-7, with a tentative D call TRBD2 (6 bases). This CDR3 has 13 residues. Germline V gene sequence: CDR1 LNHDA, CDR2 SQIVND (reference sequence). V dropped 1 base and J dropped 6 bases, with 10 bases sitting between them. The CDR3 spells CASSIVPGSEQYF. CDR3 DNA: TGTGCCAGTAGTATAGTACCCGGGAGCGAGCAGTACTTC.

DNA of the CDR3: TGTGCCAGCAGCCTGGTCCTAGATGAAAAACTGTTTTTT. This sequence encodes CASSLVLDEKLFF. The gene calls are TRBV3-1 (or the pseudogene TRBV3-2) and TRBJ1-4; no firm D call. CDR3 size: 13 residues. Germline V gene lookup returns CDR1 LGHDT and CDR2 YNNKEL (reference sequence). The V end was cut by 4 bases, the J end by 6 bases, with 9 bases between.